The 30 T cell receptor beta chains listed next were all sequenced from one sample in a study of CD8 T cells in ankylosing spondylitis. TCRdb recomputed calls from the 5' RACE reads with MiXCR, one row per CDR3 protein. This table holds approximately 250,000 distinct CDR3 sequences, 20% to 30% found once. What was sequenced was blood, either unsorted or a sorted T cell fraction (not recorded which). These receptors all stem from a male donor with ankylosing spondylitis or in good health (not recorded which).

The DNA for the CDR3 is TGCAGTGCTAGAGACCGGGTCAGTGAAGCTTTCTTT. Its protein is CSARDRVSEAFF. This chain uses TRBV20-1 with TRBJ1-1; D remains ambiguous. In germline, CDR1 is DFQATT, CDR2 SNEGSKA (reference sequence). V was clipped by 0 bases and J by 7 bases, with 9 bases between them. The CDR3 contains 12 residues.

This clonotype has a handful of counts. For the CDR3, the DNA is TGCAGCGTCAATTCCGGGACAGGGACTCCGAATACGCAGTATTTT. Translation: CSVNSGTGTPNTQYF. The J gene is TRBJ2-3, the V gene TRBV29-1; 9 bases map to TRBD1. This CDR3 comprises 15 residues. The V gene end was trimmed by 6 bases and the J gene end by 7 bases; junction bases not matched to a gene: 14. From germline, CDR1 is SQVTM and CDR2 ANQGSEA.

This rearrangement joins TRBV29-1 to TRBJ2-5; D is ambiguous. V was clipped by 4 bases and J by 2 bases, with 11 bases between them. The length of the CDR3 is 13 residues. Germline V CDR1 and CDR2: SQVTM, ANQGSEA. CDR3 loop: CSVARKLQETQYF. The CDR3 region has the DNA TGCAGCGTTGCGAGAAAACTTCAAGAGACCCAGTACTTC.

In its sample, this clonotype was seen many times. The chain couples TRBV20-1 to TRBJ2-2, with 7 bases that match TRBD1. The germline CDR1 and CDR2 sequences are DFQATT and SNEGSKA (reference sequence). CDR3 length: 13 amino acids. V dropped 6 bases and J dropped 8; count of bases not matched to a gene: 9. The DNA for the CDR3 is TGCAGTGCGCCGGGACAGCAGACAGGGGAGCTGTTTTTT. The encoded protein is CSAPGQQTGELFF.

This clonotype has more than one count but fewer than ten. The chain uses TRBV10-3 and TRBJ1-2, with D maybe TRBD1 (5 bases). Germline V gene sequence: CDR1 ENHRY, CDR2 SYGVKD. The CDR3 covers 12 residues. Trimming cost V 1 base and J 7 bases, with 7 bases left between them. In nucleotides, the CDR3 is TGTGCCATCAGTGAGTTAAGGGGTGGCTACACCTTC. Encoded protein: CAISELRGGYTF.

This clonotype was found many times. V is TRBV12-3 or TRBV12-4 and J is TRBJ2-5; no definite D call. V was clipped by 4 bases and J by 5 bases, with 8 bases between them. The CDR3 covers 12 residues. The CDR3 region is CASSSDRETQYF. Written as DNA, the CDR3 is TGTGCCAGCAGTTCCGACCGGGAGACCCAGTACTTC.

This clonotype was seen many times. This chain uses TRBV20-1 with TRBJ2-1; 7 bases fit TRBD2. CDR1 is DFQATT and CDR2 is SNEGSKA in the germline V gene (reference sequence). The junction had 5 bases not matched to a gene; V was cut back by 5 bases and J by 7 bases. The CDR3 extends over 12 amino acids. CDR3 in amino acids: CSAGPGGNEQFF. CDR3 bases: TGCAGTGCTGGGCCCGGGGGGAATGAGCAGTTCTTC.

This clonotype was counted ten times or more. This sequence joins TRBV20-1 and TRBJ1-6, with D possibly being TRBD1 (5 bases). Germline CDR1 and CDR2: DFQATT and SNEGSKA (reference sequence). V was pared by 3 bases and J by 7 bases, with 22 bases between. CDR3 length: 17 amino acids. As DNA, the CDR3 is TGCAGTGCTAGTTCCCCCATAGGACAAATTGGGAATTCACCCCTCCACTTT. This encodes CSASSPIGQIGNSPLHF.

This clonotype was detected only a few times. The J gene is TRBJ2-5, the V gene TRBV20-1; D is undetermined. Trimming took 0 bases from V and 2 from J, leaving 7 bases between them. Germline loops: CDR1 DFQATT, CDR2 SNEGSKA (reference sequence). The CDR3 length is 13 residues. The CDR3 sequence: CSARDRLQETQYF. CDR3 sequence (DNA): TGCAGTGCTAGAGATAGACTGCAAGAGACCCAGTACTTC.

There are a few counts of this clonotype. Its ends do not fully match the called genes, so a read error is possible. The J gene is TRBJ2-5, the V gene TRBV12-3 or TRBV12-4; 10 bases map to TRBD2. The CDR3 is 14 residues long. The CDR3 loop reads CASSIAGGRETQYF. CDR3 DNA sequence: TGTGCCAGCAGTATAGCGGGGGGTAGGGAGACCCAGTACTTC.

This clonotype occurred once. The chain combines TRBV4-2 with TRBJ2-6, with D hard to call. This CDR3 contains 15 residues. Germline loops: CDR1 LGHNA, CDR2 YNFKEQ. V was trimmed by 6 bases and J by 4 bases, leaving 13 bases between them. CDR3 DNA: TGTGCCAGCAGACATGACCGCGTGGGGGCCAACGTCCTGACTTTC. It yields the protein CASRHDRVGANVLTF.

This clonotype was found many times. The chain uses TRBV20-1 and TRBJ2-7; 11 nucleotides line up with TRBD1. J was trimmed by 12 bases and V by 2 bases; bases with no gene match: 6. The CDR3 has 12 amino acids. The V gene's germline CDR1 is DFQATT and CDR2 SNEGSKA (reference sequence). The DNA of the CDR3 is TGCAGTGCTAGATTCGGGACAGGGGGGCTGTACTTC. Protein product: CSARFGTGGLYF.

This sequence joins TRBV2 and TRBJ1-2; 7 bases agree with TRBD1. Losses at the gene ends were 4 bases for V and 2 bases for J; bases not matched to a gene: 7. The CDR3 is 15 amino acids. The germline CDR1 and CDR2 sequences are SNHLY and FYNNEI. CDR3 DNA sequence: TGTGCCAGCAGTGCCAACAGGGGAGAAAACTATGGCTACACCTTC. This gives the protein CASSANRGENYGYTF.

This chain joins TRBV20-1 and TRBJ2-1; 8 bases line up with TRBD2. The CDR3 loop spans 15 amino acids. The ends lost 6 bases at V and 1 base at J; junction bases unmatched: 8. Germline values: CDR1 DFQATT, CDR2 SNEGSKA (reference sequence). The CDR3 DNA sequence: TGCAGTGCCCGACGACTAGCGTTATCCTACAATGAGCAGTTCTTC. Protein sequence: CSARRLALSYNEQFF.

This clonotype was counted between two and nine times. V gene TRBV20-1 combines with J gene TRBJ2-7; the match to TRBD2 covers 9 bases. Trimming removed 3 bases from V and 3 bases from J; junction bases left unmatched: 9. This CDR3 contains 15 residues. CDR1 and CDR2 from the germline V gene are DFQATT and SNEGSKA (reference sequence). The CDR3 spells CSARAPGLAYYEQYF. The CDR3, as DNA: TGCAGTGCTAGGGCCCCGGGACTAGCTTACTACGAGCAGTACTTC.

The V and J genes are TRBV20-1 and TRBJ2-7, with D possibly TRBD1 on 5 matching bases. Trimming took off 0 bases at V and 7 bases at J, with 19 bases between the two ends. Germline CDR1 is DFQATT and CDR2 is SNEGSKA (reference sequence). The CDR3 is 15 amino acids. CDR3 residues: CSARDGAGPLGEQYF. CDR3 DNA sequence: TGCAGTGCTAGAGATGGGGCAGGGCCTTTGGGGGAGCAGTACTTC.

This sequence joins TRBV12-3 or TRBV12-4 and TRBJ2-2; no clear D. Between the trimmed V and J ends, which lost 7 bases and 6 bases, there was a span of 9 bases. The CDR3 covers 12 residues. In DNA form, the CDR3 reads TGTGCCAGCACTTGGCAGGCCGGGGAGCTGTTTTTT. This codes for CASTWQAGELFF.

This clonotype came up many times. This chain connects TRBV29-1 to TRBJ1-1; TRBD1 might be the D (6 bases). Trimming cost V 7 bases and J 5 bases, with 17 bases left between them. This CDR3 contains 13 residues. Germline lookup yields CDR1 SQVTM and CDR2 ANQGSEA. The chain's CDR3 is CSEKVQGVTEAFF. The CDR3 DNA sequence: TGCAGCGAGAAGGTACAGGGTGTTACTGAAGCTTTCTTT.

This clonotype was counted only a few times. This chain uses TRBV20-1 with TRBJ2-7; no definite D call. CDR1 DFQATT and CDR2 SNEGSKA come from the germline V gene (reference sequence). Trimming left V 2 bases short and J 1 base short, with 3 bases between. The CDR3 is 11 amino acids. The CDR3 protein is CSARNSYEQYF. The CDR3 coding sequence is TGCAGTGCTAGAAATTCCTACGAGCAGTACTTC.

This clonotype has at least ten counts. The V gene is TRBV2, the J gene TRBJ1-6; D remains ambiguous. The length of the CDR3 is 17 residues. The V gene lost 2 bases and the J gene lost 8 bases, with 19 bases spanning the gap. Germline values: CDR1 SNHLY, CDR2 FYNNEI. In DNA form, the CDR3 reads TGTGCCAGCAGTGAAAGGACGTATGGAGGACTCGATTCACCCCTCCACTTT. Translation: CASSERTYGGLDSPLHF.

This chain links TRBV7-3 with TRBJ2-1; 11 positions match TRBD2. Germline trimming cut 8 bases from V and 0 bases from J; bases unmatched to any gene: 3. The germline V gene encodes CDR1 SGHTA and CDR2 FQGTGA. The CDR3 totals 15 residues. CDR3: CASGLAGGSYNEQFF. Here the CDR3 DNA reads TGTGCCAGCGGGCTAGCGGGGGGCTCCTACAATGAGCAGTTCTTC.

This clonotype was counted a few times. The chain employs TRBV4-1 and TRBJ2-5, with 7 bases that match TRBD2. Germline V gene sequence: CDR1 MGHRA, CDR2 YSYEKL. The CDR3 has 13 amino acids. Unmatched junction bases numbered 0, after V lost 1 base and J lost 4 bases. The chain's CDR3 is CASSQGLAETQYF. The DNA of the CDR3 is TGCGCCAGCAGCCAAGGACTAGCAGAGACCCAGTACTTC.

The rearrangement uses TRBV2 and TRBJ2-1; tentative D call: TRBD2 (6 bases). The CDR3 is 15 residues long. Germline V gene sequence: CDR1 SNHLY, CDR2 FYNNEI. Trimming shortened V by 7 bases and J by 2 bases, and 15 bases separated the two germline ends. CDR3 region: CASKGGGGAYNEQFF. In DNA form, the CDR3 reads TGTGCCAGCAAGGGAGGAGGAGGGGCCTACAATGAGCAGTTCTTC.

This clonotype was seen repeatedly, ten times or more. This rearrangement joins TRBV12-3 or TRBV12-4 to TRBJ2-7; 7 bases agree with TRBD2. J lost 2 bases, V lost 10 bases, and 11 bases had no gene match. The CDR3 sequence is 14 residues long. For the CDR3, the DNA is TGTGCCACCGCACTGGGGGGGGATACCTACGAGCAGTACTTC. Translating it yields CATALGGDTYEQYF.

This clonotype has a count of ten or more. V usage is TRBV7-2 and J usage is TRBJ2-1; perhaps TRBD2 as D (6 bases). The CDR3 has 16 amino acids. V lost 4 bases and J lost 1, with 14 bases in between. The germline gives CDR1 SGHTA, CDR2 FQGNSA. The CDR3 here is CASSSYLGGSYNEQFF. CDR3 in DNA: TGTGCCAGCAGCTCCTACCTCGGGGGTTCCTACAATGAGCAGTTCTTC.

This clonotype appeared many times. The chain is built from TRBV20-1 and TRBJ2-3; the D gene is possibly TRBD2 (6 bases). The CDR3 is made up of 14 amino acids. Trimming stripped 6 bases from V and 5 bases from J, with 18 bases between. Germline V gene sequence: CDR1 DFQATT, CDR2 SNEGSKA (reference sequence). CDR3: CSALGLLGGDTQYF. DNA for the CDR3: TGCAGTGCCCTGGGACTGCTCGGAGGAGATACGCAGTATTTT.

The V gene is TRBV6-1, the J gene TRBJ2-7; tentative D call: TRBD1 (6 bases). Per the germline V gene, CDR1 is MNHNS and CDR2 is SASEGT. V dropped 7 bases and J dropped 4 bases, with 17 bases sitting between them. CDR3 size: 14 residues. CDR3 sequence (DNA): TGTGCCAGCAATCTGGGGACAAAGCATTACGAGCAGTACTTC. It encodes CASNLGTKHYEQYF.

The table lists this clonotype with a few counts. This chain uses TRBV6-5 with TRBJ2-7, with D tentatively TRBD1 or TRBD2 (5 bases each). V was pared by 5 bases and J by 7 bases, with 15 bases between. The CDR3 totals 13 residues. Germline CDR1 and CDR2: MNHEY and SVGAGI. CDR3: CASSLLGDREQYF. For the CDR3, the DNA is TGTGCCAGCAGTCTACTGGGGGATAGAGAGCAGTACTTC.

In its sample, this clonotype was seen a few times. The CDR3 sequence: CASSPRGDRNQPQHF. CDR3 coding DNA: TGTGCCAGCAGCCCGCGGGGGGACCGCAATCAGCCCCAGCATTTT. The chain joins TRBV7-9 to TRBJ1-5, with D possibly being TRBD1 (5 bases). The CDR3 runs to 15 residues. Germline CDR1 SEHNR, CDR2 FQNEAQ (reference sequence). V lost 5 bases to trimming and J lost 2 bases, with 13 bases between them.

This clonotype showed up many times. This chain links TRBV12-3 or TRBV12-4 with TRBJ1-1, with 7 bases aligning to TRBD1. The CDR3 totals 13 residues. The V and J ends lost 6 bases and 3 bases, in that order; junction bases with no gene match: 4. Here the CDR3 reads CASRTTGDTEAFF. For the CDR3, the DNA is TGTGCCAGCAGGACTACAGGGGACACTGAAGCTTTCTTT.